The 21 T cell receptor beta chains below come from one sample, sequenced in a study of metastatic and nonmetastatic thyroid tumors. The entire patient cohort was treatment-naive prior to thyroid surgery. With MiXCR, TCRdb called clones anew from the PCR reads. The repertoire includes over 40,000 clones, around 10% of them detected once, and under 30% sits in the top ten. Sequencing was performed on blood. These receptors originate from a female donor with papillary thyroid cancer or a benign thyroid nodule (not recorded which). Some clones in this sample may be carry-over from other donors' samples.

This clone was recorded at least ten times. The chain uses TRBV7-2 and TRBJ1-2; TRBD1 agrees at 10 bases. Germline V gives CDR1 SGHTA, CDR2 FQGNSA. V trimming: 3 bases; J trimming: 0 bases; junction bases outside the gene matches: 1. The CDR3 is 15 amino acids. The CDR3 region is CASSFGQGANYGYTF. The CDR3, as DNA: TGTGCCAGCAGCTTCGGACAGGGGGCTAACTATGGCTACACCTTC.

The chain employs TRBV6-1 and TRBJ2-1; 11 bases agree with TRBD2. V dropped 10 bases and J dropped 4; count of bases not matched to a gene: 9. The germline gives CDR1 MNHNS, CDR2 SASEGT. The CDR3 has 15 amino acids. The CDR3 nucleotides are TGTGCCATCATGCCCGGGACTAGCGGTTACAATGAGCAGTTCTTC. Translation: CAIMPGTSGYNEQFF.

To note about this clone: The junction departs from the called germline gene at one end, perhaps through a read error. V and J are TRBV4-3 and TRBJ2-7; D perhaps matches TRBD2 (6 bases). The CDR3 covers 14 residues. Germline CDR1 LGHNA, CDR2 YSLEER. The DNA of the CDR3 is TGCGTCAGCATCCAAGTAGCGGATACCTACGAGCAGTACTTC. Its translation is CVSIQVADTYEQYF.

V usage is TRBV6-2 or TRBV6-3 and J usage is TRBJ2-7; 8 nucleotides agree with TRBD2. The CDR3 loop spans 19 amino acids. Trimming cost V 0 bases and J 2 bases; bases outside gene matches: 15. Per the germline V gene, CDR1 is MNHEY and CDR2 is SVGEGT. The CDR3 here is CASSYSLQWGDSGTYEQYF. The CDR3 DNA is TGTGCCAGCAGTTACTCCTTACAGTGGGGCGATAGCGGGACCTACGAGCAGTACTTC.

This clone was recorded at least ten times. The rearrangement links TRBV28 to TRBJ2-3; 12 bases map to TRBD2. CDR3 length: 16 amino acids. From germline, CDR1 is MDHEN and CDR2 SYDVKM. The V and J ends lost 5 bases and 3 bases, in that order; junction bases with no gene match: 6. The CDR3 DNA reads as TGTGCCAGCAGTCCGACTAGCGGGAGTCGGACAGATACGCAGTATTTT. Amino acid sequence: CASSPTSGSRTDTQYF. The full variable domain, its missing parts supplied by reference TRBV28 and TRBJ2-3, is DVKVTQSSRYLVKRTGEKVFLECVQDMDHENMFWYRQDPGLGLRLIYFSYDVKMKEKGDIPEGYSVSREKKERFSLILESASTNQTSMYLCASSPTSGSRTDTQYFGPGTRLTVL.

There are many counts of this clone. V usage is TRBV28 and J usage is TRBJ1-4; D is undetermined. This CDR3 has 13 residues. The germline CDR1 and CDR2 sequences are MDHEN and SYDVKM. Trimming shortened V by 2 bases and J by 8 bases, and 9 bases separated the two germline ends. The DNA of the CDR3 is TGTGCCAGCAGTTTAGGCGGACGGGAAAAACTGTTTTTT. Translated, it gives CASSLGGREKLFF.

This clone was counted ten times or more. Given a much more abundant clone one base away, this may be a read error. J is TRBJ1-4 and V is TRBV20-1; no clear D. V dropped 3 bases and J dropped 1 base, with 12 bases sitting between them. Germline CDR1 is DFQATT and CDR2 is SNEGSKA (reference sequence). This CDR3 spans 15 amino acids. The CDR3 protein is CSARDGEETNEKLFF. The DNA for the CDR3 is TGCAGTGCTAGGGACGGGGAAGAAACTAATGAAAAACTGTTTTTT.

This clone was seen repeatedly, ten times or more. The chain couples TRBV2 to TRBJ2-5, with TRBD2 identical over 11 bases. The CDR3 covers 15 residues. Germline V CDR1 and CDR2: SNHLY, FYNNEI. V shed 6 bases and J 5 bases; nucleotides not matched to a gene: 8. CDR3 residues: CASRLAGGGGETQYF. In nucleotides, the CDR3 is TGTGCCAGCAGGCTAGCGGGAGGAGGTGGGGAGACCCAGTACTTC.

This clone has ten or more counts. The V gene is TRBV19, the J gene TRBJ1-4; TRBD1 matches 8 bases. The CDR3 has 14 residues. CDR1 and CDR2 (germline): LNHDA, SQIVND (reference sequence). Trimming took 1 base from V and 7 from J; bases not matched to a gene: 2. The CDR3 DNA follows: TGTGCCAGTAGTATAGGGACAGGGCCTGAAAAACTGTTTTTT. The encoded protein is CASSIGTGPEKLFF.

This clone was picked up a small number of times. V usage is TRBV6-1 and J usage is TRBJ1-1; D not resolved. This CDR3 region has 13 residues. Germline V gene data show CDR1 as MNHNS and CDR2 as SASEGT. V shed 2 bases and J shed 1 base, with 5 bases lying between them. CDR3 loop: CASSEKENTEAFF. The CDR3 nucleotides are TGTGCCAGCAGTGAAAAAGAGAACACTGAAGCTTTCTTT.

The J gene is TRBJ2-2, the V gene TRBV4-1; 9 bases match TRBD1. The CDR3 length is 17 residues. Looked up from germline, CDR1 is MGHRA and CDR2 is YSYEKL. V dropped 0 bases and J dropped 6; count of bases not matched to a gene: 8. The CDR3 coding sequence is TGCGCCAGCAGCCAAGAAAACAGGGGGCGTTTTGCCGGGGAGCTGTTTTTT. Its translation is CASSQENRGRFAGELFF.

This clone was counted at least ten times. The V and J genes are TRBV2 and TRBJ2-7; 10 nucleotides match TRBD2. Germline trimming cut 5 bases from V and 3 bases from J; bases unmatched to any gene: 4. The CDR3 extends over 14 amino acids. Germline V lookup: CDR1 SNHLY, CDR2 FYNNEI. For the CDR3, the DNA is TGTGCCAGCAGTAGCGGGAGGGGCGACTACGAGCAGTACTTC. Its protein is CASSSGRGDYEQYF.

This clone was found many times. The chain has TRBV7-6 and TRBJ1-5, with unresolved D. The CDR3 has 17 amino acids. The V end was cut by 1 base, the J end by 1 base, with 14 bases between. Germline-derived CDR1 and CDR2 are SGHVS and FNYEAQ. CDR3: CASSLGVDAGSNQPQHF. CDR3 coding DNA: TGTGCCAGCAGCTTAGGGGTCGATGCGGGGAGCAATCAGCCCCAGCATTTT.

This clone was seen at least ten times. The V and J genes are TRBV20-1 and TRBJ2-5; a weak D match, TRBD2 (6 bases). Trimming removed 0 bases at V and 5 bases at J, with 13 bases between. The CDR3 runs to 14 residues. CDR1 is DFQATT and CDR2 is SNEGSKA in the germline V gene (reference sequence). The chain's CDR3 is CSARDGGMGETQYF. For the CDR3, the DNA is TGCAGTGCTAGAGATGGGGGGATGGGGGAGACCCAGTACTTC.

This clone was observed at least ten times. V and J are TRBV27 and TRBJ2-2; possible D gene TRBD2, 5 bases. V was clipped by 6 bases and J by 6 bases, with 14 bases between them. CDR3 length: 14 residues. Germline V gene lookup returns CDR1 MNHEY and CDR2 SMNVEV (reference sequence). The CDR3 sequence: CASRLGRESGELFF. CDR3 in DNA: TGTGCCAGCAGACTGGGAAGGGAGTCCGGGGAGCTGTTTTTT.

This clone was found many times. CDR3 bases: TGCGCCAGCAGCCAAGCCGGCAGGACCCAAAGCTCCTATAATTCACCCCTCCACTTT. This codes for CASSQAGRTQSSYNSPLHF. This chain links TRBV4-3 with TRBJ1-6; D remains unclear. CDR1 and CDR2 (germline): LGHNA, YSLEER. V lost 1 base, J lost 0 bases, and 16 bases lay in between. CDR3 length: 19 residues.

The rearrangement links TRBV19 to TRBJ1-1; TRBD1 agrees at 7 bases. J lost 11 bases, V lost 5 bases, and 8 bases had no gene match. Germline V gene sequence: CDR1 LNHDA, CDR2 SQIVND (reference sequence). This CDR3 contains 12 residues. CDR3 DNA: TGTGCCAGTAGTCTTGGGACAGCACGGGCTTTCTTT. Its translation is CASSLGTARAFF. Together with reference TRBV19 and TRBJ1-1, the CDR3 gives the full variable domain: DGGITQSPKYLFRKEGQNVTLSCEQNLNHDAMYWYRQDPGQGLRLIYYSQIVNDFQKGDIAEGYSVSREKKESFPLTVTSAQKNPTAFYLCASSLGTARAFFGQGTRLTVV.

This clone was seen at least ten times. The J gene is TRBJ2-1, the V gene TRBV9; 7 positions match TRBD2. J was trimmed by 8 bases and V by 0 bases; bases with no gene match: 11. Germline V gene sequence: CDR1 SGDLS, CDR2 YYNGEE. The CDR3 is 16 residues long. The CDR3 protein is CASSVGGGVELYEQFF. CDR3 coding DNA: TGTGCCAGCAGCGTAGGCGGGGGAGTAGAATTATATGAGCAGTTCTTC.

This clone has at least ten counts. The rearrangement links TRBV18 to TRBJ1-1, with D unresolved. With 4 bases removed from V and 1 base from J, the gap between germline ends came to 10 bases. Germline CDR1 and CDR2: KGHSH and LQKENI. The CDR3 is 14 amino acids. The CDR3 sequence is CASSRAQENTEAFF. The CDR3 DNA sequence: TGTGCCAGCTCACGGGCACAAGAGAACACTGAAGCTTTCTTT.

This clone was seen ten or more times. The genes are TRBV4-2 and TRBJ1-2, with 8 bases aligning to TRBD1. The CDR3 is made up of 15 amino acids. V was clipped by 0 bases and J by 8 bases; unmatched bases: 8. CDR1 and CDR2 from the germline V gene are LGHNA and YNFKEQ. The CDR3 DNA is TGTGCCAGCAGCCAAGATAGGCAGGGGGCTGGCGGCTACACCTTC. It yields the protein CASSQDRQGAGGYTF.

This clone was counted ten times or more. The chain carries TRBV5-1 and TRBJ2-5, with TRBD2 identical over 10 bases. After removal of 0 bases from V and 4 bases from J, the junction contained 3 bases not matched to a gene. CDR3 length: 15 amino acids. Germline V gene sequence: CDR1 SGHRS, CDR2 YFSETQ. The CDR3 sequence: CASSLAGLAAETQYF. For the CDR3, the DNA is TGCGCCAGCAGCTTGGCCGGACTAGCGGCAGAGACCCAGTACTTC.